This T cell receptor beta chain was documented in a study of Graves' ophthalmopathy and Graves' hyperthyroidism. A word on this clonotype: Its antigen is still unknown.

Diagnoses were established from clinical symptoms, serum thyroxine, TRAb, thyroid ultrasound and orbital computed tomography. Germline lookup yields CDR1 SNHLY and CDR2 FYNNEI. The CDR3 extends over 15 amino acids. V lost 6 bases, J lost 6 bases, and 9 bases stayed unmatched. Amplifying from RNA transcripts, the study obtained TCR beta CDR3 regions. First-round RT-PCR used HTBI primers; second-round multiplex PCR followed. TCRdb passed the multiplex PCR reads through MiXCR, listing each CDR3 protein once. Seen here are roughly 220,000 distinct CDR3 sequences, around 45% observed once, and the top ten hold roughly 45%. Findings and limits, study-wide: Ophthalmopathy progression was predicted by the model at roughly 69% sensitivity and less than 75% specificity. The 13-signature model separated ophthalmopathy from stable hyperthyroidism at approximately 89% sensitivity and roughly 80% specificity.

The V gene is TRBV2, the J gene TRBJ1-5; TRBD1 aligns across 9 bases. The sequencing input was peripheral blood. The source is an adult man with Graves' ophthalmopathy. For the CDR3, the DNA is TGTGCCAGCAGACCTCCGGGACAGGGTGGTCAGCCCCAGCATTTT. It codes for CASRPPGQGGQPQHF.